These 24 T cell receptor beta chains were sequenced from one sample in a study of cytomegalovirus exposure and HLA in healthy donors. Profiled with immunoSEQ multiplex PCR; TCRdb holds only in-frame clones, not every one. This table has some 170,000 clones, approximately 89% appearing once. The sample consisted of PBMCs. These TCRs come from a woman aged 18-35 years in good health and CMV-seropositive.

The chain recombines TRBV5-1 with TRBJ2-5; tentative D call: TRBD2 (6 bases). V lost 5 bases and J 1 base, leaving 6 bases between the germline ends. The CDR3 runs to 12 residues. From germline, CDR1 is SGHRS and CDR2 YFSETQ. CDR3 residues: CASSSGQETQYF. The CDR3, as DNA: TGCGCCAGCAGTAGCGGCCAAGAGACCCAGTACTTC.

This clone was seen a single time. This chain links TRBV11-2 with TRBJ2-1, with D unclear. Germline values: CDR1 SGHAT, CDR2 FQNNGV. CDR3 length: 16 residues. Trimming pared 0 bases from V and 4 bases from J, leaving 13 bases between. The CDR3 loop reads CASSLEPSFSYNEQFF. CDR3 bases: TGTGCCAGCAGCTTAGAGCCCAGTTTTTCTTACAATGAGCAGTTCTTC.

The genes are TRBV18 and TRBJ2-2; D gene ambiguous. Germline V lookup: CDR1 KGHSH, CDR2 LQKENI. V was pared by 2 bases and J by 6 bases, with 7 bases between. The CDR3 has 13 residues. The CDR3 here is CASSPSVAGELFF. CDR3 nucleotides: TGTGCCAGCTCACCAAGCGTCGCCGGGGAGCTGTTTTTT. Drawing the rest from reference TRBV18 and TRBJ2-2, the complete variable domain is NAGVMQNPRHLVRRRGQEARLRCSPMKGHSHVYWYRQLPEEGLKFMVYLQKENIIDESGMPKERFSAEFPKEGPSILRIQQVVRGDSAAYFCASSPSVAGELFFGEGSRLTVL.

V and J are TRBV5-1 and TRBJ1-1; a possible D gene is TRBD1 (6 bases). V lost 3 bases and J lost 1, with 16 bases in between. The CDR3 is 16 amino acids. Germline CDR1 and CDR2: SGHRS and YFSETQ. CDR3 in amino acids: CASSSGTSIPNTEAFF. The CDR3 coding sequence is TGCGCCAGCAGCTCCGGGACATCTATTCCGAACACTGAAGCTTTCTTT. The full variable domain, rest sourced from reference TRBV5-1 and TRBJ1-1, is KAGVTQTPRYLIKTRGQQVTLSCSPISGHRSVSWYQQTPGQGLQFLFEYFSETQRNKGNFPGRFSGRQFSNSRSEMNVSTLELGDSALYLCASSSGTSIPNTEAFFGQGTRLTVV.

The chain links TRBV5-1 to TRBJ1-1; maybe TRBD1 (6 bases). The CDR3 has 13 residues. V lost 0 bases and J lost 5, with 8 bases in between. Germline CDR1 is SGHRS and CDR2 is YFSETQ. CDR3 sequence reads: CASSLDGTTEAFF. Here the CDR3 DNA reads TGCGCCAGCAGCTTGGACGGGACAACTGAAGCTTTCTTT.

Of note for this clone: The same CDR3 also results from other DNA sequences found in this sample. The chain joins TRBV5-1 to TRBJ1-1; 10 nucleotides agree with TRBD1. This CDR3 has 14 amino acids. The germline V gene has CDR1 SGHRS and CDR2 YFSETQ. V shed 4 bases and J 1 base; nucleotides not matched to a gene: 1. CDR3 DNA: TGCGCCAGCAGCGGACAGGGGGGGAACACTGAAGCTTTCTTT. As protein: CASSGQGGNTEAFF. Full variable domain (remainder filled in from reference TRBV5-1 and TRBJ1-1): KAGVTQTPRYLIKTRGQQVTLSCSPISGHRSVSWYQQTPGQGLQFLFEYFSETQRNKGNFPGRFSGRQFSNSRSEMNVSTLELGDSALYLCASSGQGGNTEAFFGQGTRLTVV.

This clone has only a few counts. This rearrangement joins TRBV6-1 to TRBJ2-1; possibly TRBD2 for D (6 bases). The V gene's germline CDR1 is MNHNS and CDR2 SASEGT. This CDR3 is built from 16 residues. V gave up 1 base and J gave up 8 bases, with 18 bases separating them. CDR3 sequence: CASSEGVVVGGDEQFF. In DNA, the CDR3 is TGTGCCAGCAGTGAAGGGGTTGTTGTCGGAGGGGATGAGCAGTTCTTC.

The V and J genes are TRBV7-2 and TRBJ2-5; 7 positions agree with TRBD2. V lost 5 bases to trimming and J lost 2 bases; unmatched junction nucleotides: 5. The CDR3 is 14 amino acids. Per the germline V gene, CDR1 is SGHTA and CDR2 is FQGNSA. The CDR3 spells CASSRQLAQETQYF. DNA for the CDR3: TGTGCCAGCAGCCGCCAACTAGCGCAAGAGACCCAGTACTTC.

CDR3 nucleotides: TGTGCCACGGGGCGGGCAGCGGGAGGCGCATGGGAGGAGACCCAGTACTTC. Translating it yields CATGRAAGGAWEETQYF. The chain couples TRBV10-3 to TRBJ2-5; TRBD2 matches at 9 bases. Germline V gives CDR1 ENHRY, CDR2 SYGVKD. The CDR3 spans 17 residues. Unmatched junction bases numbered 20, after V lost 10 bases and J lost 5 bases.

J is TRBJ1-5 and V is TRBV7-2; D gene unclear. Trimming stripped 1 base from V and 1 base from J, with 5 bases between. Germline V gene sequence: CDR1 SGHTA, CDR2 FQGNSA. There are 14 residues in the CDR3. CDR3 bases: TGTGCCAGCAGCTTAGTTGGCAGCAATCAGCCCCAGCATTTT. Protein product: CASSLVGSNQPQHF.

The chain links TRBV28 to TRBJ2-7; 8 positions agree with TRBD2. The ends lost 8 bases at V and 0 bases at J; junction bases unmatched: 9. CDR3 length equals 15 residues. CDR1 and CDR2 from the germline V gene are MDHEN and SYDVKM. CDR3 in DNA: TGTGCCAGCTGCTACCGACTAGCGATCTCCTACGAGCAGTACTTC. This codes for CASCYRLAISYEQYF.

CDR3 sequence reads: CASSSRTTFTDTQYF. The CDR3 nucleotides are TGTGCCAGCAGCTCGAGGACTACATTCACAGATACGCAGTATTTT. The rearrangement uses TRBV14 and TRBJ2-3, with D maybe TRBD2 (6 bases). Germline lookup yields CDR1 SGHDN and CDR2 FVKESK. The CDR3 length is 15 residues. The V end was cut by 5 bases, the J end by 2 bases, with 14 bases between.

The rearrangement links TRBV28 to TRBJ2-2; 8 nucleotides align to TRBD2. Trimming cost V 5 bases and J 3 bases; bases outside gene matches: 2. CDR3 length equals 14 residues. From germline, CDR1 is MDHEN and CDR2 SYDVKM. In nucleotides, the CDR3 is TGTGCCAGCAGTACTAGCGGCTACACCGGGGAGCTGTTTTTT. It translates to CASSTSGYTGELFF. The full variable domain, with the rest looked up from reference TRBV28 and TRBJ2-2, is DVKVTQSSRYLVKRTGEKVFLECVQDMDHENMFWYRQDPGLGLRLIYFSYDVKMKEKGDIPEGYSVSREKKERFSLILESASTNQTSMYLCASSTSGYTGELFFGEGSRLTVL.

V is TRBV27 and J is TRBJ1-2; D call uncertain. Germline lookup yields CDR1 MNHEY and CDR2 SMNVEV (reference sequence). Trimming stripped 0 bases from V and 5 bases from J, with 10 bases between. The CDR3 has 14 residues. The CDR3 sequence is CASSLSSFEYGYTF. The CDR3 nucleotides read TGTGCCAGCAGTTTATCCTCGTTTGAGTATGGCTACACCTTC.

CDR3 DNA sequence: TGTGCCTGGAGTGGGGCCCAGCGGCAGCCCCAGCATTTT. It is translated as CAWSGAQRQPQHF. V is TRBV30 and J is TRBJ1-5, with no clear D. The CDR3 extends over 13 amino acids. From germline, CDR1 is GTSNPN and CDR2 SVGIG (reference sequence). Deletions cut 1 base from V and 7 bases from J, with 11 bases between.

CDR3 region: CASSIQGRYGYTF. The CDR3 DNA follows: TGTGCCAGTAGTATACAGGGGCGGTATGGCTACACCTTC. The chain recombines TRBV19 with TRBJ1-2; tentatively, D is TRBD1 (6 bases). The CDR3 contains 13 residues. CDR1 and CDR2 from the germline V gene are LNHDA and SQIVND (reference sequence). V lost 2 bases and J lost 5, with 9 bases in between.

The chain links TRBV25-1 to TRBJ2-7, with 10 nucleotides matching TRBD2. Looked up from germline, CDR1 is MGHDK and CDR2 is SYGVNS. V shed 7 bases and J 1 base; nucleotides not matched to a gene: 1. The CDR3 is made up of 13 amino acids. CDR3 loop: CASTLAGSYEQYF. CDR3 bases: TGTGCCAGCACACTAGCGGGGTCCTACGAGCAGTACTTC.

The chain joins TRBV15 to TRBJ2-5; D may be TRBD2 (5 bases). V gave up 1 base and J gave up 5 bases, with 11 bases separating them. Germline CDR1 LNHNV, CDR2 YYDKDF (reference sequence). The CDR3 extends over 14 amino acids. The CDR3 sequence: CATSRVYGMETQYF. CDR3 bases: TGTGCCACCAGCAGAGTATACGGGATGGAGACCCAGTACTTC.

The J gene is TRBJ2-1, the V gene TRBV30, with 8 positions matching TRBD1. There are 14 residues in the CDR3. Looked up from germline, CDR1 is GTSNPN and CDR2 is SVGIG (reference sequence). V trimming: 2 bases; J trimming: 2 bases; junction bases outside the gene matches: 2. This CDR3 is CAWSTGGTYNEQFF. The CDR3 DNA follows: TGTGCCTGGAGTACAGGGGGGACCTACAATGAGCAGTTCTTC.

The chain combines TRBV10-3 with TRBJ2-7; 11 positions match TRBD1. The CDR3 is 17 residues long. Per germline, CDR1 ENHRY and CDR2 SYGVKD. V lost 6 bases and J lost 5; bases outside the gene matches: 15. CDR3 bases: TGTGCCATCAGCGCTCAAGGTTGGGACAGGGGGACCCACGAGCAGTACTTC. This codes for CAISAQGWDRGTHEQYF.

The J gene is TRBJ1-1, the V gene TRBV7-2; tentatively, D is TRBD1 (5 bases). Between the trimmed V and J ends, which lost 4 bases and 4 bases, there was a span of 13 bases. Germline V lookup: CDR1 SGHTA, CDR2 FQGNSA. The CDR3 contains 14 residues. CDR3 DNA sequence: TGTGCCAGCAGCTATGGTGACAGTATCACTGAAGCTTTCTTT. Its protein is CASSYGDSITEAFF.

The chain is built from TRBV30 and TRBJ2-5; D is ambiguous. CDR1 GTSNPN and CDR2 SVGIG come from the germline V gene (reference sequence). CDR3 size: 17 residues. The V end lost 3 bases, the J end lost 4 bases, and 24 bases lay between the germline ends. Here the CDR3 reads CAWSDDGLGSVGETQYF. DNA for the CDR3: TGTGCCTGGAGCGATGACGGTCTAGGATCGGTCGGAGAGACCCAGTACTTC.

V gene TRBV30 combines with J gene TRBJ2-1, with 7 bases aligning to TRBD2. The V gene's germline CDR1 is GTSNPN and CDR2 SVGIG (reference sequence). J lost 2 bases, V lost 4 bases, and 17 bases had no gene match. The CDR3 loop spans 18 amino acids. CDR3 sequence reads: CAWMGRARLSGTYNEQFF. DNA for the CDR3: TGTGCCTGGATGGGGAGGGCGCGGCTAAGTGGAACCTACAATGAGCAGTTCTTC.

The CDR3 is CASSFGGRAQETQYF. The CDR3 DNA is TGTGCCAGCAGTTTTGGCGGGAGGGCCCAAGAGACCCAGTACTTC. This sequence joins TRBV27 and TRBJ2-5, with 9 bases fitting TRBD2. This CDR3 has 15 residues. The ends lost 3 bases at V and 1 base at J; junction bases unmatched: 3. Looked up from germline, CDR1 is MNHEY and CDR2 is SMNVEV (reference sequence).